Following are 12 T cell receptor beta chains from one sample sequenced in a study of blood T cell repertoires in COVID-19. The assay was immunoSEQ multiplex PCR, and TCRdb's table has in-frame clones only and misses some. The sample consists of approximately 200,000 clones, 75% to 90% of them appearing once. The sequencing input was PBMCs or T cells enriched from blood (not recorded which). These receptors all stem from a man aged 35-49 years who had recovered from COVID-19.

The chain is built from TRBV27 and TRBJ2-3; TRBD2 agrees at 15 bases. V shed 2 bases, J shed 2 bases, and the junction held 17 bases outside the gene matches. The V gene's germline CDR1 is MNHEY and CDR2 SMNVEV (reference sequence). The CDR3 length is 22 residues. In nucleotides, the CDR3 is TGTGCCAGCAGTTTAAGGCCCGGACTAGCGGGAGGGCCAAGTCGTTCCACAGATACGCAGTATTTT. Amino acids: CASSLRPGLAGGPSRSTDTQYF.

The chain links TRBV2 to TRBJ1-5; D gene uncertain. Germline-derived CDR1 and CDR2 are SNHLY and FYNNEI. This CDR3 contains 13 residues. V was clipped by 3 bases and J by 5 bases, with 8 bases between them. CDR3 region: CASSEREYQPQHF. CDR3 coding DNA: TGTGCCAGCAGTGAGAGGGAGTATCAGCCCCAGCATTTT.

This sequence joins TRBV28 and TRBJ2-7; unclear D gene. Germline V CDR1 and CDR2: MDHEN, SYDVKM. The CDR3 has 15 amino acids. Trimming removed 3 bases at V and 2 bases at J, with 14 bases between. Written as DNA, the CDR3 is TGTGCCAGCAGTTTTGTTATAAACTCTCCCTACGAGCAGTACTTC. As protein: CASSFVINSPYEQYF.

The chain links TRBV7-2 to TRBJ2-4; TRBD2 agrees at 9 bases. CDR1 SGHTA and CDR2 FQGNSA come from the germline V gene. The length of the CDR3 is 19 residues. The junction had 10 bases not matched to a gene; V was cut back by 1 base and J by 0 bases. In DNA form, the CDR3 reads TGTGCCAGCAGCTTAGGAGGGGCTAGCGGGAATCTAGCCAAAAACATTCAGTACTTC. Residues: CASSLGGASGNLAKNIQYF.

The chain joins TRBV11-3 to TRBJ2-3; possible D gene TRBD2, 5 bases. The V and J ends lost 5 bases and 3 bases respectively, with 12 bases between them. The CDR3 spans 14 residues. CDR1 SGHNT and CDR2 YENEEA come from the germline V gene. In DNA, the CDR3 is TGTGCCAGCAGCCCCCGGTCGGGGACAGATACGCAGTATTTT. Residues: CASSPRSGTDTQYF.

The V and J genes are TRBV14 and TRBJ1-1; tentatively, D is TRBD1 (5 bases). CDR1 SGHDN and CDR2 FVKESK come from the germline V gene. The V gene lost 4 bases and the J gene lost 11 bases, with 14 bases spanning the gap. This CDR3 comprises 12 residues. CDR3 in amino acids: CASSPGGVAAFF. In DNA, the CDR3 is TGTGCCAGCAGCCCTGGAGGGGTCGCGGCTTTCTTT. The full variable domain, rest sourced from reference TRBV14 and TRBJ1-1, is EAGVTQFPSHSVIEKGQTVTLRCDPISGHDNLYWYRRVMGKEIKFLLHFVKESKQDESGMPNNRFLAERTGGTYSTLKVQPAELEDSGVYFCASSPGGVAAFFGQGTRLTVV.

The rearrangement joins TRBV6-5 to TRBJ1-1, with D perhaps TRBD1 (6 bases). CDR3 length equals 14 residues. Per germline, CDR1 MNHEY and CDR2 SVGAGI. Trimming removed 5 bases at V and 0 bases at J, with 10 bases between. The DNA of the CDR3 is TGTGCCAGCAGTATAGACAGGTTGAACACTGAAGCTTTCTTT. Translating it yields CASSIDRLNTEAFF.

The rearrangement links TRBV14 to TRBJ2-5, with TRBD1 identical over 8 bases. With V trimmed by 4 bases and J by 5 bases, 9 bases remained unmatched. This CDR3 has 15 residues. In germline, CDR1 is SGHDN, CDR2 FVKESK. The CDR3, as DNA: TGTGCCAGCAGCCGTGGGAGGACAGGGCGCGAGACCCAGTACTTC. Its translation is CASSRGRTGRETQYF.

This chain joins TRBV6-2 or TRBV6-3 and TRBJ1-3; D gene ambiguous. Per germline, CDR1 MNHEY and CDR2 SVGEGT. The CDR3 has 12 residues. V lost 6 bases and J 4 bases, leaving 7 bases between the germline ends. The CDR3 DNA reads TGTGCCAGCAGCCGACAAGGAAACACCATATATTTT. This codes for CASSRQGNTIYF.

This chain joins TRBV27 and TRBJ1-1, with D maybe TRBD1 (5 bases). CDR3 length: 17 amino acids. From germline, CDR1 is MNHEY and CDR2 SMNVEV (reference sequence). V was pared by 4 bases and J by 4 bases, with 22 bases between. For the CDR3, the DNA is TGTGCCAGCAGTTCCCTGATAGGGGCGCTTTCGGCCACTGAAGCTTTCTTT. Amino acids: CASSSLIGALSATEAFF.

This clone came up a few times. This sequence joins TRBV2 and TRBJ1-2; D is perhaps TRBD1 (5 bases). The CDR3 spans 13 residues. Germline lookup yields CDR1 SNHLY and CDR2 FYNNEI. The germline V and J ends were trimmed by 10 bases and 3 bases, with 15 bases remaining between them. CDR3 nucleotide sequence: TGTGCCACCAACTCGGACACCGACTATGGCTACACCTTC. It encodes CATNSDTDYGYTF. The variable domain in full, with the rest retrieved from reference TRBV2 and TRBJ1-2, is EPEVTQTPSHQVTQMGQEVILRCVPISNHLYFYWYRQILGQKVEFLVSFYNNEISEKSEIFDDQFSVERPDGSNFTLKIRSTKLEDSAMYFCATNSDTDYGYTFGSGTRLTVV.

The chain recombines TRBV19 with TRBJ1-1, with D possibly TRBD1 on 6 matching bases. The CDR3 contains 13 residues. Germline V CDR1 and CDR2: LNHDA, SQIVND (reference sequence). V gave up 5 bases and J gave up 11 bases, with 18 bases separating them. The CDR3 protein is CASSLQTGGNAFF. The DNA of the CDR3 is TGTGCCAGTAGTCTCCAGACAGGAGGTAATGCTTTCTTT.